The next 14 T cell receptor beta chains were all read from a single sample in a study of cytomegalovirus exposure and HLA in healthy donors. Primers: 60 Vbeta forward and 13 Jbeta reverse. The protocol was immunoSEQ multiplex PCR, while the TCRdb copy is restricted to in-frame clones and leaves out a portion. The profile shows under 200,000 clones, roughly 81% of them singletons. The sequencing input was PBMCs. The origin of the receptors is a man younger than 40 in good health and CMV-seropositive.

This clone has just a few counts. The V and J genes are TRBV4-3 and TRBJ2-6; 8 nucleotides match TRBD1. The ends lost 0 bases at V and 0 bases at J; junction bases unmatched: 13. CDR3 size: 21 residues. The germline gives CDR1 LGHNA, CDR2 YSLEER. The CDR3 region has the DNA TGCGCCAGCAGCCAAGAGCCCGGACAGGGTCTCCGCCACTCTGGGGCCAACGTCCTGACTTTC. Its translation is CASSQEPGQGLRHSGANVLTF.

V and J are TRBV5-4 and TRBJ2-1; TRBD2 matches at 14 bases. The CDR3 is 16 residues long. J was trimmed by 6 bases and V by 1 base; bases with no gene match: 3. Germline V gene lookup returns CDR1 SGHNT and CDR2 YYREEE (reference sequence). This CDR3 reads CASSLLGLAGVNEQFF. CDR3 sequence (DNA): TGTGCCAGCAGCTTGCTGGGACTAGCGGGAGTCAATGAGCAGTTCTTC.

This rearrangement joins TRBV7-6 to TRBJ1-1, with D perhaps TRBD1 (6 bases). V was trimmed by 1 base and J by 1 base, leaving 10 bases between them. Germline assignment: CDR1 SGHVS and CDR2 FNYEAQ. This CDR3 spans 15 amino acids. In DNA form, the CDR3 reads TGTGCCAGCAGCTTAGATTCAGGGGCGAACACTGAAGCTTTCTTT. It yields the protein CASSLDSGANTEAFF.

This sequence joins TRBV6-5 and TRBJ2-6; D is ambiguous. The CDR3 runs 15 residues. V lost 3 bases to trimming and J lost 0 bases, with 6 bases between them. CDR1 is MNHEY, CDR2 SVGAGI, per germline. This chain's CDR3 is CASSYGNSGANVLTF. CDR3 DNA: TGTGCCAGCAGTTATGGCAACTCTGGGGCCAACGTCCTGACTTTC.

The rearrangement joins TRBV5-1 to TRBJ2-5, with D tentatively TRBD2 (6 bases). This CDR3 contains 16 residues. Trimming took off 0 bases at V and 4 bases at J, with 16 bases between the two ends. CDR1 is SGHRS and CDR2 is YFSETQ in the germline V gene. For the CDR3, the DNA is TGCGCCAGCAGCTTGGCCGGGGGTTCAGTCCGAGAGACCCAGTACTTC. Encoded protein: CASSLAGGSVRETQYF.

The V call is TRBV7-9, the J call TRBJ1-2; D uncertain. This CDR3 is built from 15 residues. Germline V CDR1 and CDR2: SEHNR, FQNEAQ (reference sequence). V lost 5 bases, J lost 8 bases, and 21 bases lay in between. In DNA form, the CDR3 reads TGTGCCAGCAGCCAAATCCCGACGGACTTCTGGGGCTACACCTTC. It translates to CASSQIPTDFWGYTF.

The rearrangement links TRBV14 to TRBJ2-1; 8 nucleotides agree with TRBD2. The germline CDR1 and CDR2 sequences are SGHDN and FVKESK. The CDR3 runs to 15 residues. Trimming cost V 2 bases and J 8 bases; bases outside gene matches: 8. Here the CDR3 DNA reads TGTGCCAGCAGCCAATGGACTAGCCCGTTCCATGAGCAGTTCTTC. Amino acids: CASSQWTSPFHEQFF.

The table lists this clone with a count of one. The chain carries TRBV29-1 and TRBJ2-5, with TRBD2 matching over 9 bases. The better agreement between TRBJ2-7 and the DNA end casts doubt on the J call. Germline CDR1 and CDR2: SQVTM and ANQGSEA. The CDR3 has 17 residues. The CDR3: CSVEDRISGRSASEQYF. The CDR3 coding sequence is TGCAGCGTTGAAGATAGGATTAGCGGGAGAAGTGCGAGCGAGCAGTACTTC.

Only one count was recorded for this clone. This chain links TRBV9 with TRBJ1-2; D is ambiguous. CDR3 length: 15 amino acids. Trimming took 0 bases from V and 4 from J, leaving 13 bases between them. The germline CDR1 and CDR2 sequences are SGDLS and YYNGEE. CDR3: CASSVVPEPVYGYTF. Here the CDR3 DNA reads TGTGCCAGCAGCGTAGTTCCCGAGCCGGTCTATGGCTACACCTTC.

V and J are TRBV27 and TRBJ1-4; D is perhaps TRBD1 (5 bases). V was clipped by 3 bases and J by 7 bases, with 15 bases between them. Germline CDR1 reads MNHEY; CDR2 reads SMNVEV (reference sequence). This CDR3 region has 15 residues. CDR3 bases: TGTGCCAGCAGTTTTACAAGGGGCCTCCCTGAAAAACTGTTTTTT. This encodes CASSFTRGLPEKLFF.

Points on this clone: A read error may account for a junction end that differs from germline. The chain employs TRBV7-7 and TRBJ2-1; D might be TRBD2 (5 bases). Germline CDR1 SSHAT, CDR2 FNYEAQ (reference sequence). CDR3 length equals 15 residues. CDR3 coding DNA: TGTGCTAGCAGCTTAGAGGCGGGTTTGAGGAATGAGCAGTTCTTC. Translated: CASSLEAGLRNEQFF.

This chain links TRBV2 with TRBJ2-3; TRBD2 agrees at 7 bases. CDR1 and CDR2 from the germline V gene are SNHLY and FYNNEI. V was clipped by 8 bases and J by 2 bases; unmatched bases: 1. The CDR3 covers 12 residues. This CDR3 is CASGRATDTQYF. CDR3 DNA: TGTGCCAGCGGGAGGGCCACAGATACGCAGTATTTT.

V and J are TRBV9 and TRBJ2-7, with 9 bases fitting TRBD1. The ends lost 3 bases at V and 0 bases at J; junction bases unmatched: 10. The V gene's germline CDR1 is SGDLS and CDR2 YYNGEE. The CDR3 sequence is 17 residues long. CDR3 bases: TGTGCCAGCAGCGCCGCGGACAGGGGATTTCCCTCCTACGAGCAGTACTTC. Protein sequence: CASSAADRGFPSYEQYF.

The sample holds one count of this clone. The chain carries TRBV7-2 and TRBJ2-7, with 7 bases identical to TRBD2. Germline loops: CDR1 SGHTA, CDR2 FQGNSA. V shed 4 bases, J shed 7 bases, and the junction held 10 bases outside the gene matches. The CDR3 runs to 14 residues. The CDR3 spells CASSSSGSLGEQYF. CDR3 DNA: TGTGCCAGCAGCTCTAGCGGTTCCCTTGGGGAGCAGTACTTC.